The source of this T cell receptor beta chain is a study of shared clonotypes between healthy human individuals. Study observations and caveats: Relative to memory subsets, naive subsets generally showed larger estimated richness.

TCRdb's table, derived via immunoSEQ multiplex PCR, lists solely in-frame clones and lacks some. The sample yields some 1.1 million clones, approximately 80% seen once. A remark on this clone: As yet, its antigen is unknown.

Germline-derived CDR1 and CDR2 are MNHNS and SASEGT. The CDR3 sequence is 16 residues long. Trimming removed 2 bases at V and 7 bases at J, with 20 bases between. The clonotype was recovered from a man younger than 30 in good health. Some clones in this sample may be carry-over from other donors' samples. The specimen was memory CD4+ T cells from PBMCs. Subset described: CD45RA-negative fraction. The chain employs TRBV6-1 and TRBJ1-2, with D uncertain. The CDR3 DNA follows: TGTGCCAGCAGTGAAATGGTCGTCGCGTATGGTCTTGGCTACACCTTC. It is translated as CASSEMVVAYGLGYTF.